The 10 T cell receptor beta chains below all came from one sample that was sequenced in a study of blood T cell repertoires in COVID-19. Profiled with immunoSEQ multiplex PCR; TCRdb holds only in-frame clones, not every one. In the table there are about 79,000 clones, around 89% of which are singletons. Sequencing was carried out using peripheral blood. Receptors originate from a man in his sixties or seventies with active or convalescent COVID-19.

This chain links TRBV2 with TRBJ2-2; perhaps TRBD2 as D (5 bases). The V and J ends lost 4 bases and 0 bases respectively, with 6 bases between them. The CDR3 has 14 residues. Per germline, CDR1 SNHLY and CDR2 FYNNEI. The CDR3 here is CASSVGTNTGELFF. DNA of the CDR3: TGTGCCAGCAGTGTCGGGACGAACACCGGGGAGCTGTTTTTT.

This sequence joins TRBV7-9 and TRBJ2-7, with TRBD2 identical over 8 bases. With 5 bases clipped from V and 0 bases from J, the junction kept 18 bases outside the gene matches. This CDR3 contains 19 residues. Per germline, CDR1 SEHNR and CDR2 FQNEAQ (reference sequence). The DNA for the CDR3 is TGTGCCAGCAGCGGACTGTCATTCGGTTCGAGCGGGAGCTCCTACGAGCAGTACTTC. This encodes CASSGLSFGSSGSSYEQYF.

The chain carries TRBV5-1 and TRBJ1-5; 7 bases agree with TRBD1. Germline CDR1 and CDR2: SGHRS and YFSETQ. The ends lost 0 bases at V and 3 bases at J; junction bases unmatched: 6. The CDR3 has 16 amino acids. The CDR3 DNA reads as TGCGCCAGCAGCTTGGGTGGGACAGCTTTCAATCAGCCCCAGCATTTT. It specifies CASSLGGTAFNQPQHF.

J is TRBJ2-1 and V is TRBV5-1, with 14 nucleotides matching TRBD2. The CDR3 covers 18 residues. The germline V gene has CDR1 SGHRS and CDR2 YFSETQ. V gave up 2 bases and J gave up 1 base; unmatched junction bases: 5. The CDR3, as DNA: TGCGCCAGCAGCTTCCTAGGACTAGCGGGAGGTTCCTACAATGAGCAGTTCTTC. Its translation: CASSFLGLAGGSYNEQFF.

This chain uses TRBV7-2 with TRBJ2-2; 9 bases are a match to TRBD2. With 6 bases clipped from V and 5 bases from J, the junction kept 16 bases outside the gene matches. The CDR3 is 18 amino acids. Germline CDR1 reads SGHTA; CDR2 reads FQGNSA. The CDR3 loop reads CASSRRRSGRSQTGELFF. As DNA, the CDR3 is TGTGCCAGCAGTCGTCGAAGGAGCGGGAGGTCTCAAACCGGGGAGCTGTTTTTT.

This clone was observed once. This chain joins TRBV30 and TRBJ2-2; 7 nucleotides agree with TRBD2. This CDR3 has 14 residues. Germline trimming cut 8 bases from V and 7 bases from J; bases unmatched to any gene: 13. Germline V lookup: CDR1 GTSNPN, CDR2 SVGIG (reference sequence). In DNA, the CDR3 is TGTGCCACTAGACTAGCCGGGGGTATCGGGGAGCTGTTTTTT. It codes for CATRLAGGIGELFF.

The chain recombines TRBV14 with TRBJ2-7; D is unresolved. Germline assignment: CDR1 SGHDN and CDR2 FVKESK. This CDR3 is built from 16 residues. With 2 bases removed from V and 0 bases from J, the gap between germline ends came to 14 bases. The CDR3 sequence is CASSQFWPASSYEQYF. Here the CDR3 DNA reads TGTGCCAGCAGCCAATTTTGGCCCGCTAGCTCCTACGAGCAGTACTTC.

The gene calls are TRBV10-3 and TRBJ1-1; 10 positions match TRBD1. The CDR3 sequence is 14 residues long. V was pared by 6 bases and J by 7 bases, with 8 bases of the junction left unmatched. Germline values: CDR1 ENHRY, CDR2 SYGVKD. CDR3 residues: CAIRFTGTGDEAFF. CDR3 in DNA: TGTGCCATCAGATTTACCGGGACAGGGGATGAAGCTTTCTTT.

The chain carries TRBV5-6 and TRBJ2-5; TRBD1 matches 8 bases. With 1 base clipped from V and 4 bases from J, the junction kept 9 bases outside the gene matches. Germline-derived CDR1 and CDR2 are SGHDT and YYEEEE. The length of the CDR3 is 16 residues. The CDR3 is CASSLRFQGAGETQYF. The DNA for the CDR3 is TGTGCCAGCAGCTTGAGGTTCCAGGGGGCGGGAGAGACCCAGTACTTC.

This chain uses TRBV18 with TRBJ1-2; D ambiguous. Germline V gene sequence: CDR1 KGHSH, CDR2 LQKENI. V lost 3 bases and J lost 4, with 15 bases in between. CDR3 size: 15 residues. This CDR3 is CASSPDPLGGYGYTF. DNA for the CDR3: TGTGCCAGCTCACCTGACCCCCTAGGAGGCTATGGCTACACCTTC.